Presented here are 22 T cell receptor beta chains from one specimen sequenced in a study of radiation and T cells in renal cell carcinoma. Time point described: baseline pretreatment blood. Treatment described: 15 Gy SBRT to primary tumor, nephrectomy 4 weeks later. Some clones are missing from TCRdb's copy, which holds only in-frame ones; the method was immunoSEQ multiplex PCR. Among roughly 120,000 clones listed, around 80% were seen once. Source: blood, taken from a patient whose treatment included radiotherapy and nephrectomy. These TCRs come from a woman aged 55-70 years with renal cell carcinoma.

The chain joins TRBV5-4 to TRBJ2-7; no clear D. This CDR3 is built from 13 residues. Germline V gene sequence: CDR1 SGHNT, CDR2 YYREEE (reference sequence). Trimming left V 5 bases short and J 2 bases short, with 11 bases between. The CDR3 protein is CASSSEDTYEQYF. The CDR3 DNA follows: TGTGCCAGCAGTTCCGAAGACACCTACGAGCAGTACTTC.

This clone appeared many times. J is TRBJ1-2 and V is TRBV4-1, with D possibly matching TRBD1 (6 bases). V was clipped by 0 bases and J by 6 bases, with 14 bases between them. The CDR3 has 15 residues. The V gene's germline CDR1 is MGHRA and CDR2 YSYEKL. CDR3: CASSQDSTSGDGYTF. The CDR3 DNA reads as TGCGCCAGCAGCCAAGATTCTACATCAGGGGATGGCTACACCTTC.

The chain joins TRBV2 to TRBJ2-1; D perhaps matches TRBD2 (5 bases). The germline V gene encodes CDR1 SNHLY and CDR2 FYNNEI. This CDR3 comprises 12 residues. Trimming cost V 7 bases and J 8 bases, with 12 bases left between them. The CDR3 bases are TGTGCCAGCAATCCTACTAGTTATGAGCAGTTCTTC. As protein: CASNPTSYEQFF.

The genes are TRBV7-9 and TRBJ1-3, with 7 nucleotides matching TRBD1. This CDR3 is built from 14 residues. Per germline, CDR1 SEHNR and CDR2 FQNEAQ (reference sequence). After removal of 5 bases from V and 4 bases from J, the junction contained 5 bases not matched to a gene. CDR3 coding DNA: TGTGCCAGCAGCCAGAGGGGGCTAGGAAACACCATATATTTT. Amino acids: CASSQRGLGNTIYF.

J is TRBJ2-7 and V is TRBV27; D is unresolved. CDR1 and CDR2 (germline): MNHEY, SMNVEV (reference sequence). Trimming pared 2 bases from V and 3 bases from J, leaving 11 bases between. The CDR3 loop spans 14 amino acids. The CDR3 DNA sequence: TGTGCCAGCAGTTTAAGAGTTTCGAACTACGAGCAGTACTTC. Translation gives CASSLRVSNYEQYF.

Comments on this clone: Relative to the germline gene, one junction end is altered; a read error may explain this. V is TRBV29-1 and J is TRBJ1-1; no definite D call. Germline lookup yields CDR1 SQVTM and CDR2 ANQGSEA. This CDR3 has 13 residues. CDR3 loop: CSVQEGGNTEAFF. CDR3 coding DNA: TGCAGCGTTCAAGAAGGAGGGAACACTGAAGCTTTCTTT.

The chain recombines TRBV28 with TRBJ2-3, with 10 positions matching TRBD2. CDR3 length: 17 residues. After removal of 4 bases from V and 5 bases from J, the junction contained 12 bases not matched to a gene. CDR1 and CDR2 (germline): MDHEN, SYDVKM. CDR3 coding DNA: TGTGCCAGCAGTTCTTCTAGCGGGAGTAGGCTTAAAGATACGCAGTATTTT. Protein: CASSSSSGSRLKDTQYF. Using reference TRBV28 and TRBJ2-3 for the parts outside the CDR3, the full variable domain is DVKVTQSSRYLVKRTGEKVFLECVQDMDHENMFWYRQDPGLGLRLIYFSYDVKMKEKGDIPEGYSVSREKKERFSLILESASTNQTSMYLCASSSSSGSRLKDTQYFGPGTRLTVL.

The chain links TRBV29-1 to TRBJ2-7; D may match TRBD1 or TRBD2 (5 bases each). Germline V gene data show CDR1 as SQVTM and CDR2 as ANQGSEA. Trimming left V 7 bases short and J 5 bases short, with 18 bases between. This CDR3 is 13 amino acids long. Written as DNA, the CDR3 is TGCAGCGCAGCGAGGGCAGGGAGCCACGAGCAGTACTTC. Amino acids: CSAARAGSHEQYF.

The V call is TRBV7-9, the J call TRBJ2-7; 8 nucleotides align to TRBD1. The J segment lost 0 bases and the V segment lost 4 bases, leaving 11 bases of the junction unmatched. CDR1 is SEHNR, CDR2 FQNEAQ, per germline (reference sequence). This CDR3 spans 17 amino acids. For the CDR3, the DNA is TGTGCCAGCAGCTACGAATTGCGGACAGGGAGCTCCTACGAGCAGTACTTC. The encoded protein is CASSYELRTGSSYEQYF.

The gene calls are TRBV5-1 and TRBJ2-3; D might be TRBD1 (7 bases). V shed 4 bases and J shed 1 base, with 10 bases lying between them. CDR1 and CDR2 (germline): SGHRS, YFSETQ. The CDR3 consists of 14 residues. The CDR3 bases are TGCGCCAGCAGCGGCGGGACAGGCACAGATACGCAGTATTTT. As protein: CASSGGTGTDTQYF.

The chain couples TRBV11-1 to TRBJ1-1; D may be TRBD1 (5 bases). Trimming shortened V by 4 bases and J by 1 base, and 13 bases separated the two germline ends. The CDR3 runs 15 residues. Per germline, CDR1 SGHAT and CDR2 FQDESV (reference sequence). The CDR3, as DNA: TGTGCCAGCAGCTCATCGGGACGGCCGAACACTGAAGCTTTCTTT. This encodes CASSSSGRPNTEAFF.

The V and J genes are TRBV7-6 and TRBJ2-7; TRBD1 matches 11 bases. CDR1 is SGHVS, CDR2 FNYEAQ, per germline. This CDR3 spans 15 amino acids. Unmatched junction bases numbered 8, after V lost 5 bases and J lost 5 bases. In DNA, the CDR3 is TGTGCCAGCAGCGCCGGACAGGGGGCGAGGGACGAGCAGTACTTC. Its translation is CASSAGQGARDEQYF.

This clone has a single count. V gene TRBV4-2 combines with J gene TRBJ1-2; maybe TRBD1 (5 bases). Trimming took 0 bases from V and 1 from J, leaving 12 bases between them. This CDR3 region has 16 residues. Germline values: CDR1 LGHNA, CDR2 YNFKEQ. CDR3 amino acids: CASSQDRAGDNYGYTF. In DNA form, the CDR3 reads TGTGCCAGCAGCCAAGATCGGGCGGGGGATAACTATGGCTACACCTTC.

This chain uses TRBV6-5 with TRBJ2-7; 13 bases align to TRBD2. The CDR3 runs 13 residues. CDR1 is MNHEY and CDR2 is SVGAGI in the germline V gene. The V and J ends lost 10 bases and 3 bases, in that order; junction bases with no gene match: 3. CDR3 sequence: CATRTSGGYEQYF. The CDR3, as DNA: TGTGCCACCCGGACTAGCGGGGGCTACGAGCAGTACTTC.

This clone came up many times. The gene calls are TRBV15 and TRBJ2-1, with TRBD2 matching over 8 bases. CDR3 length: 16 amino acids. Germline loops: CDR1 LNHNV, CDR2 YYDKDF (reference sequence). V shed 0 bases, J shed 6 bases, and the junction held 7 bases outside the gene matches. CDR3 coding DNA: TGTGCCACCAGCAGAGATAGGGGCGGGGGGACCAATGAGCAGTTCTTC. As protein: CATSRDRGGGTNEQFF.

This clone has more than one count but fewer than ten. V is TRBV19 and J is TRBJ1-2; D unresolved. Germline assignment: CDR1 LNHDA and CDR2 SQIVND (reference sequence). This CDR3 region has 10 residues. Trimming shortened V by 8 bases and J by 8 bases, and 9 bases separated the two germline ends. The CDR3 DNA reads as TGTGCCAGTGGTTCCCGCGGCTACACCTTC. It codes for CASGSRGYTF.

V is TRBV18 and J is TRBJ2-7; 7 bases agree with TRBD2. CDR1 is KGHSH and CDR2 is LQKENI in the germline V gene. This CDR3 is 18 amino acids long. V trimming: 3 bases; J trimming: 3 bases; junction bases outside the gene matches: 17. CDR3 in amino acids: CASSPGGDLAGVVYEQYF. CDR3 DNA: TGTGCCAGCTCACCGGGGGGTGACTTGGCGGGAGTGGTCTACGAGCAGTACTTC.

V gene TRBV27 combines with J gene TRBJ2-7; D gene uncertain. CDR1 MNHEY and CDR2 SMNVEV come from the germline V gene (reference sequence). This CDR3 has 15 residues. V lost 2 bases and J lost 6, with 17 bases in between. For the CDR3, the DNA is TGTGCCAGCAGTTTAAAAAAAGGGTACCCTCTCGAGCAGTACTTC. Protein: CASSLKKGYPLEQYF.

Only one count was recorded for this clone. V gene TRBV6-5 combines with J gene TRBJ2-3; 8 nucleotides agree with TRBD1. The CDR3 is 15 amino acids. Germline CDR1 MNHEY, CDR2 SVGAGI. After removal of 8 bases from V and 1 base from J, the junction contained 8 bases not matched to a gene. The DNA for the CDR3 is TGTGCCAGCTCCATACAGGGGGAAGGCACAGATACGCAGTATTTT. Protein: CASSIQGEGTDTQYF.

The chain links TRBV7-2 to TRBJ2-3; the D gene is possibly TRBD2 (6 bases). Germline CDR1 SGHTA, CDR2 FQGNSA. This CDR3 comprises 18 residues. The germline V and J ends were trimmed by 0 bases and 6 bases, with 22 bases remaining between them. CDR3 in DNA: TGTGCCAGCAGCTTAGCGATCTCCGGCGGGGCCCCGAGGGATACGCAGTATTTT. Translating it yields CASSLAISGGAPRDTQYF.

This clone was picked up one time. One end of the junction varies from germline; a read error may be responsible. The chain links TRBV7-6 to TRBJ2-5, with TRBD2 matching 11 bases. The CDR3 is made up of 15 amino acids. Germline CDR1 is SGHVS and CDR2 is FNYEAQ. This chain's CDR3 is CASSIAGGYVETQYF. In DNA, the CDR3 is TGTGCCAGCAGCATAGCGGGAGGGTACGTGGAGACCCAGTACTTC.

The chain uses TRBV9 and TRBJ2-5, with unresolved D. V lost 4 bases and J 1 base, leaving 17 bases between the germline ends. Germline V lookup: CDR1 SGDLS, CDR2 YYNGEE. The CDR3 loop spans 16 amino acids. For the CDR3, the DNA is TGTGCCAGCAGCCCCGGAGAGCAGGACCTCCAAGAGACCCAGTACTTC. This translates into CASSPGEQDLQETQYF. Using reference TRBV9 and TRBJ2-5 for the parts outside the CDR3, the full variable domain is DSGVTQTPKHLITATGQRVTLRCSPRSGDLSVYWYQQSLDQGLQFLIQYYNGEERAKGNILERFSAQQFPDLHSELNLSSLELGDSALYFCASSPGEQDLQETQYFGPGTRLLVL.